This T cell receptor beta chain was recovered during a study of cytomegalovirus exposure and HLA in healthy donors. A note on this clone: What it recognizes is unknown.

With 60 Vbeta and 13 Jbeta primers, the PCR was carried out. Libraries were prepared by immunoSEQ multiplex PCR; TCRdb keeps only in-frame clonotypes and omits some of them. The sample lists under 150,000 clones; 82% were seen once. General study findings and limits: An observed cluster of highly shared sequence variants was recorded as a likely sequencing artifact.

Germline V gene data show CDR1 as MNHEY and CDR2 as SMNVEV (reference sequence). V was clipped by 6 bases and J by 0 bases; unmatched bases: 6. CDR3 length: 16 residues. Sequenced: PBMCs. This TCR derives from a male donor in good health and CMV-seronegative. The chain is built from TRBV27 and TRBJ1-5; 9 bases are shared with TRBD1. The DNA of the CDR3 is TGTGCCAGCAGGCCCGGGACAGGGAATAGCAATCAGCCCCAGCATTTT. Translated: CASRPGTGNSNQPQHF.